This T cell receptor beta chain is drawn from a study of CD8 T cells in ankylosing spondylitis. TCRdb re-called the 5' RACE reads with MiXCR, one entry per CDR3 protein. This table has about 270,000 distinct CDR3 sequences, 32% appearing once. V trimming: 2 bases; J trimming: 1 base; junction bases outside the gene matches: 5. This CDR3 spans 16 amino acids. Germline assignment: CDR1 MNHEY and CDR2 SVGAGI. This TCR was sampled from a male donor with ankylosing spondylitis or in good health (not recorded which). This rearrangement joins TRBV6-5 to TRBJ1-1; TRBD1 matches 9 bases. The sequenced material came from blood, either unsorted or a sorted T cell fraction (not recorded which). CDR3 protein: CASSYGTGISNTEAFF. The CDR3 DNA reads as TGTGCCAGCAGTTACGGGACAGGGATCTCGAACACTGAAGCTTTCTTT.